This T cell receptor beta chain was identified during a study of cytomegalovirus exposure and HLA in healthy donors. Study observations and caveats: The authors judged a highly shared variant cluster likely a sequencing artifact. When the data were analyzed later, several of the most significant clusters appeared to be linked to common viral pathogens.

V gave up 6 bases and J gave up 9 bases; unmatched junction bases: 4. CDR1 is SNHLY and CDR2 is FYNNEI in the germline V gene. The CDR3 extends over 13 amino acids. Use of 60 Vbeta and 13 Jbeta primers characterized the PCR. As originally analysed: Counted up in a later analysis, unique TCR beta chains came to about 83 million, with around 11 million shared. Sequenced by immunoSEQ multiplex PCR; TCRdb stores in-frame clones only, minus some. The D gene and trimming were derived from the DNA, and the V and J assignments and clone size from that table. The sample lists over 85,000 clones, approximately 82% occurring once. In the case of this clone: Its antigen is not known.

This rearrangement joins TRBV2 to TRBJ1-6; 8 bases are a match to TRBD1. This clonotype was obtained from a man between 25 and 39 years old in good health and CMV-seropositive. The sequencing input was PBMCs. In DNA, the CDR3 is TGTGCCAGCAGGGGACAGGAAAGTTCACCCCTCCACTTT. Residues: CASRGQESSPLHF.